The 11 T cell receptor beta chains listed next were all sequenced from one sample in a study of response to subunit inactivated influenza vaccine (dated by TCRdb to the late 2010s). Library preparation was by RT-PCR. These reads were obtained on an Illumina HiSeq 2500. TCRdb ran its own pipeline on the public reads, namely fastp trimming at Q25 and MiXCR clone calling, and kept in-frame beta chains. Each entry merges the rows of one CDR3 protein and shows their most common DNA and genes. Across this sample there are a few hundred thousand distinct CDR3 sequences, with roughly a fifth seen only once. The ten largest make up roughly a tenth of the sample. The sample here was PBMCs from blood, taken 21 months after vaccination. The receptor set was obtained from a man aged 50 to 69 who received an inactivated influenza vaccine. Donor details come from another sample of the same person, matched by shared clones.

The chain has TRBV12-3 or TRBV12-4 and TRBJ2-3; 8 bases fit TRBD2. The CDR3 extends over 17 amino acids. V shed 6 bases, J shed 2 bases, and the junction held 13 bases outside the gene matches. CDR3 DNA sequence: TGTGCCAGCAGGGGGACTAGGGGGAGCTCCCCCACAGATACGCAGTATTTT. Translation gives CASRGTRGSSPTDTQYF.

This chain uses TRBV6-1 with TRBJ1-5; 7 bases fit TRBD1. Germline lookup yields CDR1 MNHNS and CDR2 SASEGT. After removal of 6 bases from V and 4 bases from J, the junction contained 12 bases not matched to a gene. CDR3 length: 16 residues. The CDR3 bases are TGTGCCAGCAGGCCCTCAGTGACAGGGTGGAATCAGCCCCAGCATTTT. Translated: CASRPSVTGWNQPQHF.

This clonotype was seen more than once but under ten times. The V and J genes are TRBV10-3 and TRBJ1-1; D is possibly TRBD1 (5 bases). This CDR3 is 14 amino acids long. The V gene's germline CDR1 is ENHRY and CDR2 SYGVKD. Trimming shortened V by 5 bases and J by 6 bases, and 16 bases separated the two germline ends. CDR3 sequence: CAISLTGLEAEAFF. The CDR3 nucleotides are TGTGCCATCAGTTTAACGGGACTCGAGGCTGAAGCTTTCTTT.

The chain couples TRBV20-1 to TRBJ1-5; 9 bases are a match to TRBD1. The CDR3 has 15 residues. Germline CDR1 and CDR2: DFQATT and SNEGSKA (reference sequence). After removal of 5 bases from V and 0 bases from J, the junction contained 5 bases not matched to a gene. CDR3 coding DNA: TGCAGTGCTGGCGGGACAGGGTATAGCAATCAGCCCCAGCATTTT. Protein product: CSAGGTGYSNQPQHF.

V is TRBV9 and J is TRBJ2-1; 7 nucleotides agree with TRBD2. This CDR3 has 15 amino acids. Germline CDR1 SGDLS, CDR2 YYNGEE. Losses at the gene ends were 5 bases for V and 4 bases for J; bases not matched to a gene: 9. The CDR3 loop is CASSLLADNYNEQFF. The CDR3 DNA reads as TGTGCCAGCAGTCTGCTAGCGGATAATTACAATGAGCAGTTCTTC.

This clonotype was seen only a few times. The chain combines TRBV10-3 with TRBJ2-7; 11 bases fit TRBD1. Trimming at V came to 6 bases and at J to 3 bases, leaving 13 bases not matched to a gene. This CDR3 comprises 17 residues. The germline V gene has CDR1 ENHRY and CDR2 SYGVKD. CDR3 in amino acids: CAISTNLGQGANYEQYF. The CDR3 DNA reads as TGTGCCATCAGCACAAACTTAGGACAGGGGGCAAACTACGAGCAGTACTTC.

Ten or more counts support this clonotype. This chain links TRBV5-1 with TRBJ1-2, with D perhaps TRBD1 (5 bases). This CDR3 region has 13 residues. The germline gives CDR1 SGHRS, CDR2 YFSETQ. V was clipped by 2 bases and J by 7 bases, with 12 bases between them. CDR3 in DNA: TGCGCCAGCAGCTTTCAAGGGGCAGGTGGCTACACCTTC. This sequence encodes CASSFQGAGGYTF.

This rearrangement joins TRBV20-1 to TRBJ1-5; the D is unclear. V dropped 5 bases and J dropped 0 bases, with 17 bases sitting between them. Germline V gene sequence: CDR1 DFQATT, CDR2 SNEGSKA (reference sequence). The CDR3 is 16 residues long. CDR3 nucleotides: TGCAGTGCTGAACTAGTAGGGATCGTTAGCAATCAGCCCCAGCATTTT. Translating it yields CSAELVGIVSNQPQHF.

This chain joins TRBV19 and TRBJ1-5; 9 positions agree with TRBD1. This CDR3 spans 16 amino acids. With 5 bases clipped from V and 0 bases from J, the junction kept 5 bases outside the gene matches. CDR1 and CDR2 from the germline V gene are LNHDA and SQIVND (reference sequence). CDR3 nucleotides: TGTGCCAGTAGTCTACGGACAGGGGTTAGCAATCAGCCCCAGCATTTT. Its translation: CASSLRTGVSNQPQHF.

This clonotype was counted between two and nine times. The chain links TRBV5-4 to TRBJ1-1; tentative D call: TRBD1 (5 bases). The length of the CDR3 is 13 residues. Germline lookup yields CDR1 SGHNT and CDR2 YYREEE (reference sequence). The V and J ends lost 10 bases and 3 bases respectively, with 16 bases between them. This CDR3 is CASLGGTDTEAFF. The CDR3 coding sequence is TGTGCCTCCTTGGGGGGGACGGACACTGAAGCTTTCTTT. The full variable domain, in which reference TRBV5-4 and TRBJ1-1 provide the parts outside the CDR3, is ETGVTQSPTHLIKTRGQQVTLRCSSQSGHNTVSWYQQALGQGPQFIFQYYREEENGRGNFPPRFSGLQFPNYSSELNVNALELDDSALYLCASLGGTDTEAFFGQGTRLTVV.

This clonotype was recorded a few times. The chain has TRBV6-2 or TRBV6-3 and TRBJ2-1; 10 nucleotides align to TRBD1. The V segment lost 6 bases and the J segment 4 bases; nucleotides outside the gene matches: 9. CDR1 is MNHEY and CDR2 is SVGEGT in the germline V gene. The CDR3 has 16 residues. Written as DNA, the CDR3 is TGTGCCAGCAGCCGGACCGGGACAGGGGCTTACAATGAGCAGTTCTTC. Its protein is CASSRTGTGAYNEQFF.